These 25 T cell receptor beta chains were all obtained from the same sample, sequenced in a study of OX40 agonist ivuxolimab in advanced cancers. Clones were read by immunoSEQ multiplex PCR, and TCRdb kept only the in-frame ones, dropping some. The top ten clones hold about 24% of a sample with about 50,000 clones, about 93% of them seen once. Material: CD4+ or CD8+ T cells sorted from blood, obtained in a trial of the OX40 agonist ivuxolimab. The source is an adult with an advanced solid tumor such as melanoma, head and neck, liver or kidney cancer.

The chain carries TRBV12-5 and TRBJ2-1; 10 bases are a match to TRBD2. V gave up 2 bases and J gave up 7 bases; unmatched junction bases: 14. Per the germline V gene, CDR1 is LGHNT and CDR2 is FRNRAP. CDR3 size: 18 residues. DNA for the CDR3: TGTGCTAGTGGTTTGATCCCCCTAGCGGGAGCTAGTATGAATGAGCAGTTCTTC. It is translated as CASGLIPLAGASMNEQFF. Together with reference TRBV12-5 and TRBJ2-1, the CDR3 gives the full variable domain: DARVTQTPRHKVTEMGQEVTMRCQPILGHNTVFWYRQTMMQGLELLAYFRNRAPLDDSGMPKDRFSAEMPDATLATLKIQPSEPRDSAVYFCASGLIPLAGASMNEQFFGPGTRLTVL.

V usage is TRBV7-2 and J usage is TRBJ2-7; D might be TRBD2 (6 bases). The CDR3 sequence is 15 residues long. Germline V gives CDR1 SGHTA, CDR2 FQGNSA. V was shortened by 6 bases and J by 3 bases, with 18 bases between the two germline ends. Written as DNA, the CDR3 is TGTGCCAGCAGTTTCTATACCGGGGGAAACTACGAGCAGTACTTC. Protein product: CASSFYTGGNYEQYF. Based on the CDR3 plus reference TRBV7-2 and TRBJ2-7, the full variable domain is GAGVSQSPSNKVTEKGKDVELRCDPISGHTALYWYRQSLGQGLEFLIYFQGNSAPDKSGLPSDRFSAERTGGSVSTLTIQRTQQEDSAVYLCASSFYTGGNYEQYFGPGTRLTVT.

CDR3 sequence reads: CASSSLTGDEQFF. The CDR3 DNA follows: TGTGCCAGCAGCTCGCTGACCGGTGATGAGCAGTTCTTC. The chain combines TRBV13 with TRBJ2-1; D is undetermined. Trimming stripped 4 bases from V and 8 bases from J, with 12 bases between. CDR1 and CDR2 from the germline V gene are PRHDT and FYEKMQ (reference sequence). There are 13 residues in the CDR3.

The V gene is TRBV14, the J gene TRBJ1-5; D remains ambiguous. Germline assignment: CDR1 SGHDN and CDR2 FVKESK. The CDR3 consists of 11 residues. V lost 4 bases and J lost 11, with 9 bases in between. In DNA form, the CDR3 reads TGTGCCAGCAGCCTTGATCTTGCCCAGCATTTT. Translated: CASSLDLAQHF.

This clone occurred once. This chain uses TRBV28 with TRBJ1-1, with D possibly being TRBD1 (5 bases). This CDR3 contains 16 residues. Between the trimmed V and J ends, which lost 6 bases and 0 bases, there was a span of 17 bases. In germline, CDR1 is MDHEN, CDR2 SYDVKM. The CDR3, as DNA: TGTGCCAGCAGCCCCACCTGGGGGGTTCTGAACACTGAAGCTTTCTTT. It yields the protein CASSPTWGVLNTEAFF.

The rearrangement uses TRBV4-1 and TRBJ1-2; D perhaps matches TRBD1 (6 bases). The CDR3 runs 15 residues. Germline V CDR1 and CDR2: MGHRA, YSYEKL. Trimming pared 0 bases from V and 7 bases from J, leaving 15 bases between. DNA for the CDR3: TGCGCCAGCAGCCAAGATGCCGGGACAAAGTTTGGCTACACCTTC. Amino acids: CASSQDAGTKFGYTF.

This sequence joins TRBV15 and TRBJ2-2, with 7 nucleotides matching TRBD1. Germline values: CDR1 LNHNV, CDR2 YYDKDF (reference sequence). CDR3 size: 14 residues. The V and J ends lost 8 bases and 5 bases, in that order; junction bases with no gene match: 8. CDR3 amino acids: CATAGTAETGELFF. The DNA for the CDR3 is TGTGCCACCGCCGGGACAGCCGAGACCGGGGAGCTGTTTTTT. The full variable domain, in which reference TRBV15 and TRBJ2-2 provide the parts outside the CDR3, is DAMVIQNPRYQVTQFGKPVTLSCSQTLNHNVMYWYQQKSSQAPKLLFHYYDKDFNNEADTPDNFQSRRPNTSFCFLDIRSPGLGDTAMYLCATAGTAETGELFFGEGSRLTVL.

The rearrangement uses TRBV5-8 and TRBJ2-2; 10 positions agree with TRBD1. The CDR3 totals 19 residues. Germline loops: CDR1 SGHTS, CDR2 YDEGEE. Unmatched junction bases numbered 10, after V lost 1 base and J lost 1 base. CDR3 nucleotides: TGTGCCAGCAGCTTGCGTCCGGGACAGGGGCTTATGAACACCGGGGAGCTGTTTTTT. Translated, it gives CASSLRPGQGLMNTGELFF.

CDR3 sequence: CASSASGGGWTNEKLFF. The DNA for the CDR3 is TGTGCCAGCTCCGCTTCGGGGGGAGGGTGGACTAATGAAAAACTGTTTTTT. The rearrangement uses TRBV28 and TRBJ1-4, with D maybe TRBD1 (5 bases). The CDR3 has 17 amino acids. Trimming removed 8 bases at V and 2 bases at J, with 21 bases between. Germline CDR1 reads MDHEN; CDR2 reads SYDVKM.

The genes are TRBV28 and TRBJ1-5; the D is unclear. Germline V lookup: CDR1 MDHEN, CDR2 SYDVKM. Trimming shortened V by 8 bases and J by 0 bases, and 14 bases separated the two germline ends. This CDR3 comprises 15 residues. The CDR3, as DNA: TGTGCCAGCCGGTTTTACCAAAATAGCAATCAGCCCCAGCATTTT. The encoded protein is CASRFYQNSNQPQHF.

The V gene is TRBV18, the J gene TRBJ2-5, with 13 bases identical to TRBD2. CDR1 is KGHSH and CDR2 is LQKENI in the germline V gene. This CDR3 has 15 residues. The junction had 6 bases not matched to a gene; V was cut back by 6 bases and J by 5 bases. Written as DNA, the CDR3 is TGTGCCAGCTCTTCTGGGACTAGCGGGGTTGAGACCCAGTACTTC. Residues: CASSSGTSGVETQYF.

The chain employs TRBV9 and TRBJ1-4, with D possibly matching TRBD1 (5 bases). V dropped 0 bases and J dropped 5 bases, with 8 bases sitting between them. This CDR3 has 14 residues. CDR1 is SGDLS and CDR2 is YYNGEE in the germline V gene. The CDR3: CASSVGGVNEKLFF. The CDR3 DNA reads as TGTGCCAGCAGCGTAGGGGGCGTCAATGAAAAACTGTTTTTT.

By sample fraction, this clone is medium-sized. The chain uses TRBV5-1 and TRBJ1-2, with a weak D call TRBD1 (5 bases). V gave up 0 bases and J gave up 8 bases, with 11 bases separating them. Germline lookup yields CDR1 SGHRS and CDR2 YFSETQ. CDR3 length: 13 residues. The DNA of the CDR3 is TGCGCCAGCAGCTTGGATCAGGGAGGAGGCTACACCTTC. Its translation: CASSLDQGGGYTF.

The rearrangement uses TRBV19 and TRBJ1-2, with 9 bases identical to TRBD1. This CDR3 has 15 amino acids. From germline, CDR1 is LNHDA and CDR2 SQIVND (reference sequence). With V trimmed by 5 bases and J by 4 bases, 8 bases remained unmatched. CDR3 in amino acids: CASSSRDRAPYGYTF. The CDR3, as DNA: TGTGCCAGTAGTTCCCGGGACAGGGCGCCCTATGGCTACACCTTC.

CDR3 nucleotide sequence: TGTGCCAGCAGCGTAGGACAGGCGGACACCTACGAGCAGTACTTC. Translated: CASSVGQADTYEQYF. The chain couples TRBV9 to TRBJ2-7; the D gene is possibly TRBD1 (6 bases). V lost 0 bases, J lost 2 bases, and 12 bases lay in between. CDR3 length: 15 residues. The V gene's germline CDR1 is SGDLS and CDR2 YYNGEE.

The chain combines TRBV4-3 with TRBJ2-3; D is unresolved. This CDR3 spans 12 amino acids. V was shortened by 1 base and J by 4 bases, with 3 bases between the two germline ends. Germline V gives CDR1 LGHNA, CDR2 YSLEER. In DNA form, the CDR3 reads TGCGCCAGCAGCCAAGGCGCAGATACGCAGTATTTT. This codes for CASSQGADTQYF.

This clone appeared once. The V gene is TRBV6-5, the J gene TRBJ1-2; the D is unclear. Germline assignment: CDR1 MNHEY and CDR2 SVGAGI. The CDR3 is made up of 16 amino acids. V was pared by 0 bases and J by 8 bases, with 19 bases between. CDR3 DNA sequence: TGTGCCAGCAGTTACTCGAGTTCAGGAGGGTATGACGGCTACACCTTC. Encoded protein: CASSYSSSGGYDGYTF.

The gene calls are TRBV6-5 and TRBJ2-1, with 8 nucleotides matching TRBD1. The V gene end was trimmed by 2 bases and the J gene end by 4 bases; junction bases not matched to a gene: 7. The CDR3 contains 16 residues. CDR1 MNHEY and CDR2 SVGAGI come from the germline V gene. The CDR3 is CASSYPDRAGYNEQFF. The DNA of the CDR3 is TGTGCCAGCAGTTACCCGGACAGGGCTGGATACAATGAGCAGTTCTTC.

The chain carries TRBV19 and TRBJ1-5; D ambiguous. This CDR3 is built from 14 residues. V lost 6 bases and J 10 bases, leaving 19 bases between the germline ends. In germline, CDR1 is LNHDA, CDR2 SQIVND (reference sequence). CDR3 in DNA: TGTGCCAGTAGCCACGGACTCCCGGGCGAACCCCAGCATTTT. Translation: CASSHGLPGEPQHF. Using reference TRBV19 and TRBJ1-5 for the parts outside the CDR3, the full variable domain is DGGITQSPKYLFRKEGQNVTLSCEQNLNHDAMYWYRQDPGQGLRLIYYSQIVNDFQKGDIAEGYSVSREKKESFPLTVTSAQKNPTAFYLCASSHGLPGEPQHFGDGTRLSIL.

The chain employs TRBV5-5 and TRBJ2-1; D remains ambiguous. The CDR3 sequence is 15 residues long. V lost 0 bases to trimming and J lost 2 bases, with 9 bases between them. Germline V CDR1 and CDR2: SGHKS, YYEKEE (reference sequence). This CDR3 reads CASSLEMGAYNEQFF. CDR3 sequence (DNA): TGTGCCAGCAGCTTGGAAATGGGCGCCTACAATGAGCAGTTCTTC.

The chain recombines TRBV29-1 with TRBJ1-2; D call uncertain. The germline V gene encodes CDR1 SQVTM and CDR2 ANQGSEA. The CDR3 has 15 residues. V gave up 4 bases and J gave up 5 bases, with 20 bases separating them. CDR3 region: CSVAGPNNDQYGYTF. CDR3 coding DNA: TGCAGCGTTGCCGGACCCAACAACGATCAATATGGCTACACCTTC.

The genes are TRBV19 and TRBJ2-6; D not resolved. There are 13 residues in the CDR3. The germline V gene encodes CDR1 LNHDA and CDR2 SQIVND (reference sequence). V was clipped by 8 bases and J by 0 bases, with 5 bases between them. The DNA for the CDR3 is TGTGCCAGTTCCTACTCTGGGGCCAACGTCCTGACTTTC. Protein: CASSYSGANVLTF.

Comment on this clone: Compared with germline, one end of the junction differs, possibly owing to a read error. This chain connects TRBV28 to TRBJ1-5; TRBD1 might be the D (5 bases). Germline lookup yields CDR1 MDHEN and CDR2 SYDVKM. This CDR3 is 15 amino acids long. CDR3 sequence (DNA): TGTGCCAGCAGTACCCGGGACCGGAAAAATCGGCCCCAGCATTTT. Its protein is CASSTRDRKNRPQHF.

The chain joins TRBV5-4 to TRBJ1-2; the match to TRBD1 covers 7 bases. V lost 4 bases, J lost 6 bases, and 6 bases stayed unmatched. The CDR3 spans 13 residues. Germline CDR1 SGHNT, CDR2 YYREEE (reference sequence). The chain's CDR3 is CASSHRGIDGYTF. The CDR3 bases are TGTGCCAGCAGCCACAGGGGAATCGATGGCTACACCTTC.

This rearrangement joins TRBV2 to TRBJ2-2; the D gene is possibly TRBD1 (5 bases). This CDR3 region has 14 residues. Between the trimmed V and J ends, which lost 3 bases and 4 bases, there was a span of 9 bases. Germline lookup yields CDR1 SNHLY and CDR2 FYNNEI. This CDR3 is CASSDRVSTGELFF. CDR3 in DNA: TGTGCCAGCAGTGACAGGGTTAGCACCGGGGAGCTGTTTTTT.